The rows below give T cell receptor beta chains drawn from one sample of a study of cytomegalovirus exposure and HLA in healthy donors. Sequenced by immunoSEQ multiplex PCR; TCRdb stores in-frame clones only, minus some. The sample contains around 98,000 clones, around nine tenths of which appear only once. The specimen was PBMCs. The receptors stem from a woman in her twenties or thirties in good health and CMV-seronegative. CDR3s leave out the opening cysteine and the closing phenylalanine or tryptophan. The order of the fields is clone size, J gene, V gene, D gene, CDR3 protein. A D gene is named only where the DNA matches it firmly. Clone size, where shown, is once, few, many, or a class for clones that have expanded.

clone size: .
J gene: TRBJ2-1
V gene: TRBV7-8
D gene: TRBD2
CDR3 protein: ASTSGLVYNEQF

clone size: .
J gene: TRBJ1-1
V gene: TRBV7-9
D gene: .
CDR3 protein: ASSIEGQTTEAF

clone size: .
J gene: TRBJ2-7
V gene: TRBV6-1
D gene: TRBD2
CDR3 protein: ASINPTSGRREQY

clone size: few
J gene: TRBJ2-7
V gene: TRBV25-1
D gene: .
CDR3 protein: ASSPGTGKQY

clone size: .
J gene: TRBJ1-3
V gene: TRBV7-9
D gene: .
CDR3 protein: ASSFEGAGNTIY

clone size: .
J gene: TRBJ1-1
V gene: TRBV7-3
D gene: TRBD1
CDR3 protein: ASSQGQGVHAF

clone size: once
J gene: TRBJ2-2
V gene: TRBV28
D gene: .
CDR3 protein: ASSLSAGAGELF

clone size: .
J gene: TRBJ2-1
V gene: TRBV23-1
D gene: .
CDR3 protein: ASSQSWSRGNEQF

clone size: few
J gene: TRBJ1-5
V gene: TRBV2
D gene: TRBD1
CDR3 protein: ASRLDGQGTQPQH

clone size: .
J gene: TRBJ2-5
V gene: TRBV25-1
D gene: .
CDR3 protein: ASGTAGLTQETQY

clone size: .
J gene: TRBJ1-1
V gene: TRBV7-2
D gene: .
CDR3 protein: ASSLEVLAGGLHTEAF

clone size: once
J gene: TRBJ2-2
V gene: TRBV6-1
D gene: .
CDR3 protein: ASSERTTAGELF

clone size: .
J gene: TRBJ2-5
V gene: TRBV5-4
D gene: TRBD2
CDR3 protein: ASSSPHWEGETQY

clone size: once
J gene: TRBJ2-7
V gene: TRBV2
D gene: TRBD1
CDR3 protein: ASRDREDEQY

clone size: .
J gene: TRBJ2-7
V gene: TRBV6-5
D gene: TRBD1
CDR3 protein: ASGRTGGYEQY

clone size: .
J gene: TRBJ2-5
V gene: TRBV28
D gene: TRBD1
CDR3 protein: ASRGQGGRETQY

clone size: once
J gene: TRBJ1-1
V gene: TRBV11-2
D gene: TRBD1
CDR3 protein: ASSPRQGGTEAF

clone size: .
J gene: TRBJ1-1
V gene: TRBV9
D gene: .
CDR3 protein: ASSVMGSEAF

clone size: .
J gene: TRBJ2-3
V gene: TRBV19
D gene: .
CDR3 protein: ASSIAGAGADTQY

clone size: .
J gene: TRBJ1-6
V gene: TRBV25-1
D gene: .
CDR3 protein: ASSDTPGRSSPLH

clone size: .
J gene: TRBJ1-4
V gene: TRBV27
D gene: .
CDR3 protein: ASSPEGGASNEKLF

clone size: .
J gene: TRBJ2-7
V gene: TRBV29-1
D gene: TRBD1
CDR3 protein: SVEGQGLYEQY